The clone carrying this T cell receptor beta chain occurred a few times. This sample stems from a study of CD8+ T cells in alopecia areata. It was cDNA, reverse transcribed from extracted RNA, that served as the sequencing template. TCRdb's copy holds only in-frame clones and misses some; the assay was immunoSEQ multiplex PCR. The sample lists 150,000 to 200,000 clones; 50% to 70% were seen once. This CDR3 spans 13 amino acids. Germline CDR1 MNHEY, CDR2 SMNVEV (reference sequence). The ends were cut back, 6 bases at V and 8 bases at J, with 16 bases in the middle. Described treatment: oral pan-JAK inhibitor, 5-10 mg twice daily.

This chain connects TRBV27 to TRBJ1-1; D is perhaps TRBD1 (6 bases). The material was CD4+ T cells sorted from blood, obtained between weeks 47 and 50, from a patient treated with tofacitinib. The sequence came from a human donor with alopecia areata. The CDR3 nucleotides read TGTGCCAGCAGCCAGTATCCACAGGGAGAAGCTTTCTTT. Translating gives CASSQYPQGEAFF.